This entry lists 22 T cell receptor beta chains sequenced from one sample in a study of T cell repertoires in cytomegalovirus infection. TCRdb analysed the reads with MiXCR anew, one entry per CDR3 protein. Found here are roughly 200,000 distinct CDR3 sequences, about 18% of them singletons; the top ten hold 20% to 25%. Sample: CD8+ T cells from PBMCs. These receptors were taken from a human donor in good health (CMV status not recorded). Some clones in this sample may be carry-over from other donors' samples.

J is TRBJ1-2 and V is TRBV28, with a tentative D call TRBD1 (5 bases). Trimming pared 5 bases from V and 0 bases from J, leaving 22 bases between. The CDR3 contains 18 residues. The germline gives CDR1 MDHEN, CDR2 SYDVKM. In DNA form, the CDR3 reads TGTGCCAGCAGTCTAACCCATATGCGGGGCCCCGCTAACTATGGCTACACCTTC. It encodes CASSLTHMRGPANYGYTF.

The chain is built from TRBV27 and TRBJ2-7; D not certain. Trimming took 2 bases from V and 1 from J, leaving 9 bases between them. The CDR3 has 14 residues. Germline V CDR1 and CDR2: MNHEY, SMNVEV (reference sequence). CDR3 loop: CASSLRFGSYEQYF. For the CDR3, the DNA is TGTGCCAGCAGTTTAAGGTTCGGGTCCTACGAGCAGTACTTC.

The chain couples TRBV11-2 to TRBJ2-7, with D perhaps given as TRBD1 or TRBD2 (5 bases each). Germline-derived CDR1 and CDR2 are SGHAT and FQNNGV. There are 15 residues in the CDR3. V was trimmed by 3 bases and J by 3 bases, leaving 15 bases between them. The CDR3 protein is CASSFGRGASYEQYF. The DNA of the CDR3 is TGTGCCAGCAGCTTCGGTCGAGGGGCTAGCTACGAGCAGTACTTC. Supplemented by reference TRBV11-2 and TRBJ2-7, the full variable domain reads EAGVAQSPRYKIIEKRQSVAFWCNPISGHATLYWYQQILGQGPKLLIQFQNNGVVDDSQLPKDRFSAERLKGVDSTLKIQPAKLEDSAVYLCASSFGRGASYEQYFGPGTRLTVT.

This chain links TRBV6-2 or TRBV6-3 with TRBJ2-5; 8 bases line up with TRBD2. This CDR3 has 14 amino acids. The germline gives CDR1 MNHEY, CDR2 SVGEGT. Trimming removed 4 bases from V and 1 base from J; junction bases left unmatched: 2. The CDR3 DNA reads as TGTGCCAGCAGTTTAGCGGGGACCCAAGAGACCCAGTACTTC. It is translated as CASSLAGTQETQYF.

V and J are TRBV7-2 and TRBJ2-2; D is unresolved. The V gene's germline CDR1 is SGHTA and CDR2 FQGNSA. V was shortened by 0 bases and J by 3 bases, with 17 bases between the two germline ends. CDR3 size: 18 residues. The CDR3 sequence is CASSLAPPDRDHTGELFF. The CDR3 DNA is TGTGCCAGCAGCTTAGCGCCCCCAGACCGTGATCACACCGGGGAGCTGTTTTTT.

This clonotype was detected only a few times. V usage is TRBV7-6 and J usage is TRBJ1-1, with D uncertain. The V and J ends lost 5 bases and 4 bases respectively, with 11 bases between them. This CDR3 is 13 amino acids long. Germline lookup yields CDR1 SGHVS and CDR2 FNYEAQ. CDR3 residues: CASSTGMVTEAFF. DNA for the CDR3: TGTGCCAGCAGCACGGGGATGGTCACTGAAGCTTTCTTT.

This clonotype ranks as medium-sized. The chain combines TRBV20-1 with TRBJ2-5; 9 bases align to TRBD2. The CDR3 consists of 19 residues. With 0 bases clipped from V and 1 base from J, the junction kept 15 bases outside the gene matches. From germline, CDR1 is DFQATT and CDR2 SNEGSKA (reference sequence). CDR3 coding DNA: TGCAGTGCTAGAGATCTCGGAGGACTAGCGTTGAGATCCCAAGAGACCCAGTACTTC. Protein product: CSARDLGGLALRSQETQYF.

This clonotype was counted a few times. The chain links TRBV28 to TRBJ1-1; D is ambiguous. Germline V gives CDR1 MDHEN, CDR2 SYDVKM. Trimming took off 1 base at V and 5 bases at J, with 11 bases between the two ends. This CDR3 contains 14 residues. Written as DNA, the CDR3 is TGTGCCAGCAGTTTATTACGCGGCCGAACTGAAGCTTTCTTT. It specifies CASSLLRGRTEAFF.

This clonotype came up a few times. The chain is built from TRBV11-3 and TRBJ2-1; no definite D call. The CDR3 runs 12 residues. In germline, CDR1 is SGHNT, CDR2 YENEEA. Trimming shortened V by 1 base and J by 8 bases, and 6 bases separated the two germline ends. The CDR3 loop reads CASSLGPDEQFF. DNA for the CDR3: TGTGCCAGCAGCTTAGGACCAGATGAGCAGTTCTTC.

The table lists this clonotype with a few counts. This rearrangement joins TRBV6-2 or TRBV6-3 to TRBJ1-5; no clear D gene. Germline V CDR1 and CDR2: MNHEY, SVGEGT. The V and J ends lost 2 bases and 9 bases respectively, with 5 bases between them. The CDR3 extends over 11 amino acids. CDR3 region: CASSYDGPQHF. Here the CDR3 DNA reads TGTGCCAGCAGTTACGATGGGCCCCAGCATTTT.

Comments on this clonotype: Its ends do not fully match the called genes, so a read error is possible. The CDR3: CASSLGPQETQYF. The CDR3, as DNA: TGTGCCAGCAGTTTAGGGCCTCAAGAGACCCAGTACTTC. This chain uses TRBV7-6 with TRBJ2-5; D gene uncertain. Germline CDR1 is SGHVS and CDR2 is FNYEAQ. CDR3 length equals 13 residues. Drawing the rest from reference TRBV7-6 and TRBJ2-5, the complete variable domain is GAGVSQSPRYKVTKRGQDVALRCDPISGHVSLYWYRQALGQGPEFLTYFNYEAQQDKSGLPNDRFSAERPEGSISTLTIQRTEQRDSAMYRCASSLGPQETQYFGPGTRLLVL.

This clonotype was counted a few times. CDR3 sequence: CASSLYGEGGEKLFF. The CDR3 nucleotides read TGTGCCAGCAGCTTATACGGTGAAGGGGGCGAAAAACTGTTTTTT. V usage is TRBV7-2 and J usage is TRBJ1-4, with 7 bases identical to TRBD1. V lost 2 bases to trimming and J lost 8 bases; unmatched junction nucleotides: 8. The CDR3 totals 15 residues. CDR1 SGHTA and CDR2 FQGNSA come from the germline V gene. The full variable domain, with the rest looked up from reference TRBV7-2 and TRBJ1-4, is GAGVSQSPSNKVTEKGKDVELRCDPISGHTALYWYRQSLGQGLEFLIYFQGNSAPDKSGLPSDRFSAERTGGSVSTLTIQRTQQEDSAVYLCASSLYGEGGEKLFFGSGTQLSVL.

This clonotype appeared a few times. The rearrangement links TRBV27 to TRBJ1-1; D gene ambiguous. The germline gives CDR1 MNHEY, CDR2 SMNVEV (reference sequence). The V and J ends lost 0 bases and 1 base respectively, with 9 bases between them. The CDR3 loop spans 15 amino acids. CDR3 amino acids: CASSLSASPNTEAFF. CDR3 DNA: TGTGCCAGCAGTTTATCTGCCTCGCCGAACACTGAAGCTTTCTTT.

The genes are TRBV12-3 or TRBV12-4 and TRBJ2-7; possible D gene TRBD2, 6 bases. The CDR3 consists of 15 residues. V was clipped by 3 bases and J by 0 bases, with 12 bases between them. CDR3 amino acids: CASSFGGTVSYEQYF. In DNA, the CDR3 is TGTGCCAGCAGTTTTGGCGGGACGGTCTCCTACGAGCAGTACTTC.

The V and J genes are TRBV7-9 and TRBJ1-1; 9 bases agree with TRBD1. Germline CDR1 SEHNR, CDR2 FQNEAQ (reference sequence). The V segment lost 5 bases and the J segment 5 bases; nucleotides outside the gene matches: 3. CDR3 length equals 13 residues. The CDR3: CASSQGQGTEAFF. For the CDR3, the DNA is TGTGCCAGCAGCCAGGGACAGGGAACTGAAGCTTTCTTT.

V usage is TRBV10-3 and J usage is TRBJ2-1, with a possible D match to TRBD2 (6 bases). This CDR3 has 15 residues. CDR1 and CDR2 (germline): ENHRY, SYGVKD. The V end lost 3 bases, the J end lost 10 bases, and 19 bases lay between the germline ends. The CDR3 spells CAISDQDYPPWEQFF. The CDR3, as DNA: TGTGCCATCAGTGACCAGGACTACCCTCCCTGGGAGCAGTTCTTC.

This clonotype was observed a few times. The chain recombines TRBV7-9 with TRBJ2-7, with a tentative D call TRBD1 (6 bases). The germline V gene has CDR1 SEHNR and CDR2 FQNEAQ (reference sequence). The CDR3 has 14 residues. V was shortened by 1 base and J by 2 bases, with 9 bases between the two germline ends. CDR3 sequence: CASSLGGHPYEQYF. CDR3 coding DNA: TGTGCCAGCAGCTTAGGGGGACACCCCTACGAGCAGTACTTC. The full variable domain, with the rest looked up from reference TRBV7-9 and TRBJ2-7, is DTGVSQNPRHKITKRGQNVTFRCDPISEHNRLYWYRQTLGQGPEFLTYFQNEAQLEKSRLLSDRFSAERPKGSFSTLEIQRTEQGDSAMYLCASSLGGHPYEQYFGPGTRLTVT.

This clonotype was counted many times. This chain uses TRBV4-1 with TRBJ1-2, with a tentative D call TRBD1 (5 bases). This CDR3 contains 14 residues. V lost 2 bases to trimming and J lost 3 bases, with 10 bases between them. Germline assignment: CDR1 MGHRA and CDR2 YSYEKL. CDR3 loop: CASSQLGRHYGYTF. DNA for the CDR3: TGCGCCAGCAGCCAACTGGGACGCCACTATGGCTACACCTTC.

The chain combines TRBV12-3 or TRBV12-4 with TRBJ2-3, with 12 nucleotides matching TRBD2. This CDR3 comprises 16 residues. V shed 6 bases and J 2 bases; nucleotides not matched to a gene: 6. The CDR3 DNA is TGTGCCAGCAGGCGCGGACTAGCGGGGACCACAGATACGCAGTATTTT. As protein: CASRRGLAGTTDTQYF.

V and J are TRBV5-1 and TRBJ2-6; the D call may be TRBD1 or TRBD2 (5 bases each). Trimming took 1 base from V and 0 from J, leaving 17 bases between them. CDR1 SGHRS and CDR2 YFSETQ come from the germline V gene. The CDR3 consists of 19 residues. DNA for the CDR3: TGCGCCAGCAGCTTGTATAGGACGGGACCTAACTCTGGGGCCAACGTCCTGACTTTC. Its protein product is CASSLYRTGPNSGANVLTF.

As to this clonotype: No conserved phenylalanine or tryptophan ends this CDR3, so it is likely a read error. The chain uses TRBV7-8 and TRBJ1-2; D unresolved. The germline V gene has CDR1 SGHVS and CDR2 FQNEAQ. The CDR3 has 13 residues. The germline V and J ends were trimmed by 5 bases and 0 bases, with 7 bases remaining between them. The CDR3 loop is CASSIGSNYGYTL. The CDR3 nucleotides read TGTGCCAGCAGCATCGGCTCTAACTATGGCTACACCTTG.

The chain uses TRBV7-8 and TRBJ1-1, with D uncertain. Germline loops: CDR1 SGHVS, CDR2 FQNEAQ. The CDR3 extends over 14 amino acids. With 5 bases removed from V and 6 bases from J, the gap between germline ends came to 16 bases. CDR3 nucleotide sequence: TGTGCCAGCAGCGAGGAAACCGGGTTCGCTGAAGCTTTCTTT. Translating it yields CASSEETGFAEAFF.